Following are 6 T cell receptor beta chains from one sample sequenced in a study of T cells in Graves' hyperthyroidism and ophthalmopathy. TCR beta CDR3 sequences were amplified from RNA transcripts. HTBI primers drove first-round RT-PCR of the TCR CDR3. Each CDR3 protein gets one entry after TCRdb re-called the multiplex PCR reads with MiXCR. The sample lists hundreds of thousands of distinct CDR3 sequences; around 39% were seen once. Sample: blood. Source of these receptors: a man aged 18 to 29 with Graves' hyperthyroidism.

The gene calls are TRBV20-1 and TRBJ1-2; no reliable D call. The germline V and J ends were trimmed by 0 bases and 7 bases, with 12 bases remaining between them. The CDR3 loop spans 13 amino acids. CDR1 DFQATT and CDR2 SNEGSKA come from the germline V gene (reference sequence). The CDR3 loop is CSARDIAEGGYTF. The CDR3 coding sequence is TGCAGTGCTAGAGATATTGCGGAAGGTGGCTACACCTTC.

Worth noting for this clonotype: It is likely a read error, because the conserved phenylalanine at the end of the CDR3 is missing. Because the CDR3's place on the DNA is in doubt, the DNA is left out and the CDR3 is given as listed by TCRdb. This chain links TRBV29-1 with TRBJ2-6; the table gives TRBD1 as D, unverified against the DNA. The CDR3 totals 9 residues, both ends included. Germline-derived CDR1 and CDR2 are SQVTM and ANQGSEA. The CDR3 protein is CSVAPQGAL.

This chain connects TRBV7-2 to TRBJ2-2; D not certain. Between the trimmed V and J ends, which lost 0 bases and 12 bases, there was a span of 8 bases. The CDR3 length is 12 residues. Germline V lookup: CDR1 SGHTA, CDR2 FQGNSA. The CDR3: CASSLAPTQLFF. The CDR3 coding sequence is TGTGCCAGCAGCTTAGCCCCCACCCAGCTGTTTTTT.

This clonotype was detected ten times or more. The rearrangement uses TRBV20-1 and TRBJ1-2; no clear D gene. Germline CDR1 reads DFQATT; CDR2 reads SNEGSKA (reference sequence). This CDR3 contains 11 residues. Trimming left V 7 bases short and J 6 bases short, with 12 bases between. The CDR3 spells CSVRTAHGYTF. CDR3 nucleotides: TGCAGTGTAAGGACGGCCCATGGCTACACCTTC.

In its sample, this clonotype was seen a few times. V is TRBV24-1 and J is TRBJ2-5; weak D call: TRBD1 (5 bases). The germline V and J ends were trimmed by 1 base and 3 bases, with 11 bases remaining between them. Germline CDR1 KGHDR, CDR2 SFDVKD. The CDR3 is made up of 15 amino acids. CDR3 bases: TGTGCCACCAGTGATTTCTCAGGGCCAGAAGAGACCCAGTACTTC. Translation: CATSDFSGPEETQYF.

The chain couples TRBV14 to TRBJ1-1, with D possibly TRBD1 on 5 matching bases. Germline V lookup: CDR1 SGHDN, CDR2 FVKESK. The V end lost 3 bases, the J end lost 1 base, and 9 bases lay between the germline ends. This CDR3 has 14 residues. CDR3 loop: CASSHGGKNTEAFF. CDR3 bases: TGTGCCAGCAGCCACGGGGGAAAGAACACTGAAGCTTTCTTT.